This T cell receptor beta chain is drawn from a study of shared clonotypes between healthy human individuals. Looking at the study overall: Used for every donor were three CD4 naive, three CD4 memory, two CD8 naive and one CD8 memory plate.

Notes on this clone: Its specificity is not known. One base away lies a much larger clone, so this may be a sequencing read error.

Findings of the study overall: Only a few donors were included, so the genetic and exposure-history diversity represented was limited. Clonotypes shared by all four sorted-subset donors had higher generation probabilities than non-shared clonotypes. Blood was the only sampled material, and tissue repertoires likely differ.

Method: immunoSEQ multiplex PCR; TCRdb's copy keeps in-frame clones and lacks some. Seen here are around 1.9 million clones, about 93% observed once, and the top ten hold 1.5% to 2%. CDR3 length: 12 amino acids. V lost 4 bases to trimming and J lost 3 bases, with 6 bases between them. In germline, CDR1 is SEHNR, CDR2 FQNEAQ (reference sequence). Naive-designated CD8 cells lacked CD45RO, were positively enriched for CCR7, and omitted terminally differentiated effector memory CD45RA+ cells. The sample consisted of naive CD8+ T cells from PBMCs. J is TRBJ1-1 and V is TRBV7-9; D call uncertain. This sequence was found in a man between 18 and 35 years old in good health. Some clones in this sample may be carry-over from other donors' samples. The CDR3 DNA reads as TGTGCCAGCAGCTACGGGGACACTGAAGCTTTCTTT. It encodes CASSYGDTEAFF.